This T cell receptor beta chain was obtained from a study of blood T cell repertoires in COVID-19 (TCRdb year 2020). Study-level background: The collaborator samples originated in the United States, Italy and Spain and spanned the acute and convalescent phases of COVID-19. HLA class I and class II types, where available, came from metadata supplied by the sample provider rather than from assay-based typing. Samples were obtained from the ongoing ImmuneRACE study (first 160 participants) and from roughly 1,300 subjects provided by 6 global collaborators. The sample metadata nearly always contained a de-identified subject ID, COVID-19 status, age in years and sex. The prospective study material was composed of cDNA or gDNA derived from T cells, B-cell-depleted T cells, or PBMCs. A freely available public database, intended as a resource for researchers studying the immune response to SARS-CoV-2, is where the repertoires were released. Deeply sampled blood TCRbeta repertoires from subjects exposed to, actively infected with, or recovered from COVID-19 were included in the dataset. Findings and caveats that apply to the study as a whole: Clinical and demographic metadata were provided uncurated, with the amount varying by source and participant.

As to this clone: Its binding antigen is unknown. One base away there is no much larger clone; base qualities are not given.

TCRbeta CDR3 regions were amplified from genomic DNA by means of the immunoSEQ Assay, a bias-controlled multiplex PCR. From the authors' description of their analysis: Nucleated cell counts per sample were estimated from amplification of reference gene primers within the assay. Sequence reads were collapsed and filtered to measure the absolute abundance of every unique TCRbeta CDR3 rearrangement. Productive Simpson clonality was computed per sample as the square root of Simpson's diversity index over productive rearrangements. TCRdb obtained this table from immuneACCESS and retained in-frame rearrangements with V and J assigned. These tables miss some clones; where compared with another copy, unresolved V genes account for less than half of the shortfall, and the remainder is unexplained. V and J calls and clone size come straight from that table; D and trimming were deduced from the DNA. The sample table shows around 250,000 clones, and less than 90% are seen once. The ten largest clones represent 6.2% of the sample.

From V the trimming removes 6 bases and from J it removes 6 bases, while the gene matches leave 7 bases of the junction unaccounted for. Inclusive of the bounding cysteine and phenylalanine, the CDR3 is 14 residues long. Of all the DNA, just the CDR3 is kept, 42 bases in frame from base 1. The germline V gene specifies MGHDK as CDR1 and SYGVNS as CDR2. Whole blood was collected in K2EDTA tubes by collaborating institutions according to the institutions' own protocols. For TCRbeta analysis, collaborator samples were shipped as frozen whole blood, as isolated PBMCs, or as DNA extracted from either sample type.

The chain is assembled from TRBV25-1 and TRBJ2-7; 11 nucleotides in the junction match TRBD1. The sequencing input was peripheral blood. The clonotype was recovered from a man in his sixties with acute or convalescent COVID-19. The bases read TGTGCCAGCAGAGCCGGGACAGGGGGGAGCGAGCAGTACTTC. Its protein is CASRAGTGGSEQYF.